The sequence of this T cell receptor (beta chain) was determined in a study of Ad26.COV2.S vaccination and SARS-CoV-2 variants. Treatment noted: 15 to 20 received Ad26.COV2.S at low or high dose, single or two shots; several received placebo; per-sample allocation not given. It was on day 63 after the first vaccine or placebo injection that samples were taken. TCRdb's table, derived via immunoSEQ multiplex PCR, lists solely in-frame clones and lacks some. Of roughly 510,000 clones in the sample, 87% were seen once. Germline CDR1 and CDR2: PRHDT and FYEKMQ (reference sequence). Trimming removed 4 bases at V and 0 bases at J, with 7 bases between. This CDR3 is 14 amino acids long.

This chain joins TRBV13 and TRBJ2-1; a possible D gene is TRBD2 (5 bases). The clonotype comes from a person between 18 and 65 years old who received the Ad26.COV2.S COVID-19 vaccine or a placebo. The sequences come from peripheral blood, collected in a trial of Ad26.COV2.S vaccine versus placebo. CDR3 amino acids: CASSWRSSYNEQFF. Here the CDR3 DNA reads TGTGCCAGCAGCTGGAGGAGCTCCTACAATGAGCAGTTCTTC.